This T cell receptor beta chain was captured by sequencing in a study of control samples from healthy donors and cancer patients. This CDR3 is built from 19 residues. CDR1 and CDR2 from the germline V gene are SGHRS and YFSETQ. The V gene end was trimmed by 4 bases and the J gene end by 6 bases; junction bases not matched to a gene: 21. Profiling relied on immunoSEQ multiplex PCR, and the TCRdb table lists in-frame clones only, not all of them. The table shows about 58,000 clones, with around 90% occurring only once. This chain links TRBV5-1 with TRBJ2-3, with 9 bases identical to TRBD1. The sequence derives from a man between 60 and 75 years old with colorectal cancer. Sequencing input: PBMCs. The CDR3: CASSPIPPVRTGAGDTQYF. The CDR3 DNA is TGCGCCAGCAGCCCTATTCCCCCAGTCCGGACAGGGGCGGGGGATACGCAGTATTTT.